In this sample, the clone carrying this T cell receptor (beta chain) turned up a few times. The data were taken from a study of blood T cell repertoires in COVID-19. Using immunoSEQ multiplex PCR, the repertoire was profiled, and TCRdb retains in-frame clones only, with some absent. The table shows around 150,000 clones, with 60% to 80% occurring only once. Between the trimmed V and J ends, which lost 2 bases and 5 bases, there was a span of 17 bases. In germline, CDR1 is LGHDT, CDR2 YNNKEL (reference sequence). The CDR3 covers 16 residues. The sequencing sample was made of peripheral blood. The clonotype comes from a man aged 50 to 59 with active or convalescent COVID-19. The rearrangement uses TRBV3-1 (or the pseudogene TRBV3-2) and TRBJ2-3, with a tentative D call TRBD2 (5 bases). The CDR3 sequence: CASSQLPTKIQDTQYF. Here the CDR3 DNA reads TGTGCCAGCAGCCAACTCCCGACTAAGATCCAAGATACGCAGTATTTT.